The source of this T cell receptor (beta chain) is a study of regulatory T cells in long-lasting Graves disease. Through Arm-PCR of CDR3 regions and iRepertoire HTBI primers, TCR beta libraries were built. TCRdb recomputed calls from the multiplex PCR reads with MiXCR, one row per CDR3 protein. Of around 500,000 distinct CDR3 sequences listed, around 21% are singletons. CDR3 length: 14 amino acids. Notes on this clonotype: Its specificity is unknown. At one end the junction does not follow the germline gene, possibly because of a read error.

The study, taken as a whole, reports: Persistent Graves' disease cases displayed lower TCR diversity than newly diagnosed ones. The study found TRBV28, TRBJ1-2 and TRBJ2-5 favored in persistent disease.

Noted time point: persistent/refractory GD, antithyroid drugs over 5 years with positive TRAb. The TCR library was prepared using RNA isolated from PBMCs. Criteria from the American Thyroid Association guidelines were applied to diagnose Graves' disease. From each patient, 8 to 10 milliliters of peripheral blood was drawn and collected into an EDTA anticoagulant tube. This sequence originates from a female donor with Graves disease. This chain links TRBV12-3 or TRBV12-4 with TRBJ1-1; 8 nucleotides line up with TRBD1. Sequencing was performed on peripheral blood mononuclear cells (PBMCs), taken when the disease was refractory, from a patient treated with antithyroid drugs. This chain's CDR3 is CASSQDRVGTGAFF. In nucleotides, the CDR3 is TGTGCCAGCAGTCAGGACAGGGTGGGCACTGGAGCTTTCTTT.